The clone carrying this T cell receptor beta chain was picked up a small number of times. TCRdb independently ran MiXCR on the 5' RACE reads; one entry per CDR3 protein. Of 53,000 or so distinct CDR3 sequences detected, about 24% appear once; the ten largest clones hold roughly 3.1%. Sequenced: tumor-infiltrating naive CD4+ T cells sorted from the breast tumor. Subset: naive CD4+ T cells, CD4+CD45RA+CD25-. This TCR was sampled from a female donor with breast cancer.

The CDR3 DNA reads as TGTGCCAGCAGTGAAGCGGCGGGACGCACAGTTTATGGCTACACCTTC. Its translation is CASSEAAGRTVYGYTF. The gene calls are TRBV6-1 and TRBJ1-2; TRBD1 might be the D (5 bases). CDR3 size: 16 residues. V lost 0 bases, J lost 5 bases, and 16 bases lay in between. CDR1 MNHNS and CDR2 SASEGT come from the germline V gene.